The 12 T cell receptor beta chains in this list originate from one sample, sequenced in a study of early stage breast cancer tumors. Clones were sequenced by immunoSEQ multiplex PCR, and TCRdb holds only the in-frame ones, with some missing. The table includes tens of thousands of clones, approximately 80% detected once. The specimen was blood. The receptor set was obtained from a person aged 55 to 69 with breast cancer.

This rearrangement joins TRBV18 to TRBJ2-7; the match to TRBD2 covers 11 bases. J was trimmed by 2 bases and V by 0 bases; bases with no gene match: 0. This CDR3 spans 15 amino acids. CDR1 KGHSH and CDR2 LQKENI come from the germline V gene. The CDR3 region has the DNA TGTGCCAGCTCACCACCGACTAGCGGGACCTACGAGCAGTACTTC. This codes for CASSPPTSGTYEQYF. Full variable domain (outside the CDR3, taken from reference TRBV18 and TRBJ2-7): NAGVMQNPRHLVRRRGQEARLRCSPMKGHSHVYWYRQLPEEGLKFMVYLQKENIIDESGMPKERFSAEFPKEGPSILRIQQVVRGDSAAYFCASSPPTSGTYEQYFGPGTRLTVT.

The rearrangement links TRBV19 to TRBJ2-2; D is perhaps TRBD2 (5 bases). CDR1 and CDR2 from the germline V gene are LNHDA and SQIVND (reference sequence). The CDR3 covers 17 residues. V was cut by 8 bases and J by 7 bases, with 26 bases left in between. Here the CDR3 reads CASHPFMRASRHGELFF. Written as DNA, the CDR3 is TGTGCCAGTCACCCCTTTATGAGGGCCTCCAGACACGGGGAGCTGTTTTTT.

The chain has TRBV14 and TRBJ2-1; D might be TRBD1 (5 bases). This CDR3 contains 13 residues. Germline V lookup: CDR1 SGHDN, CDR2 FVKESK. Deletions cut 4 bases from V and 5 bases from J, with 9 bases between. The CDR3 region is CASSRMTDNEQFF. The DNA for the CDR3 is TGTGCCAGCAGCCGGATGACAGACAATGAGCAGTTCTTC.

The genes are TRBV4-3 and TRBJ2-1; D unclear. Trimming shortened V by 1 base and J by 1 base, and 11 bases separated the two germline ends. CDR1 and CDR2 from the germline V gene are LGHNA and YSLEER. This CDR3 spans 16 amino acids. The CDR3 loop is CASSQAVSWSYNEQFF. Here the CDR3 DNA reads TGCGCCAGCAGCCAAGCCGTAAGCTGGTCCTACAATGAGCAGTTCTTC.

The table lists this clone with a few counts. The genes are TRBV12-5 and TRBJ2-1; no clear D gene. CDR1 is LGHNT, CDR2 FRNRAP, per germline. This CDR3 comprises 14 residues. The V end lost 1 base, the J end lost 3 bases, and 7 bases lay between the germline ends. As DNA, the CDR3 is TGTGCTAGTGGTTTGGGGCAGATCTACAATGAGCAGTTCTTC. The encoded protein is CASGLGQIYNEQFF.

This chain uses TRBV11-3 with TRBJ2-3; the match to TRBD2 covers 7 bases. J lost 1 base, V lost 8 bases, and 0 bases had no gene match. The CDR3 sequence is 12 residues long. Germline V gene data show CDR1 as SGHNT and CDR2 as YENEEA. The CDR3 is CASGRGTDTQYF. For the CDR3, the DNA is TGTGCCAGCGGGAGGGGCACAGATACGCAGTATTTT.

CDR3 sequence reads: CASSRGGTSRGSRFYEQYF. The CDR3 coding sequence is TGTGCCAGCAGCCGTGGCGGAACGTCACGGGGGTCTCGTTTCTACGAGCAGTACTTC. V is TRBV27 and J is TRBJ2-7, with D perhaps matching TRBD2 (6 bases). The CDR3 covers 19 residues. In germline, CDR1 is MNHEY, CDR2 SMNVEV (reference sequence). Between the trimmed V and J ends, which lost 6 bases and 3 bases, there was a span of 30 bases.

The chain employs TRBV6-5 and TRBJ2-4; D is uncertain. The CDR3 has 15 amino acids. CDR1 MNHEY and CDR2 SVGAGI come from the germline V gene. V gave up 4 bases and J gave up 1 base, with 11 bases separating them. This CDR3 is CASSSGSSAKNIQYF. The CDR3 nucleotides read TGTGCCAGCAGTTCCGGGTCGTCGGCCAAAAACATTCAGTACTTC.

This clone came up once. V usage is TRBV5-4 and J usage is TRBJ2-1; D is unclear. Trimming removed 0 bases from V and 0 bases from J, with 7 bases in between. Germline CDR1 SGHNT, CDR2 YYREEE (reference sequence). This CDR3 contains 15 residues. CDR3 sequence: CASSLDESSYNEQFF. The CDR3 DNA sequence: TGTGCCAGCAGCTTGGATGAGAGCTCCTACAATGAGCAGTTCTTC.

CDR3 nucleotide sequence: TGTGCCAGCAGCTTAGGGGTATCCAGCGGGCAGTCCTACGAGCAGTACTTC. Its protein is CASSLGVSSGQSYEQYF. The chain is built from TRBV7-2 and TRBJ2-7, with a possible D match to TRBD2 (6 bases). The length of the CDR3 is 17 residues. V lost 1 base, J lost 1 base, and 17 bases lay in between. Per the germline V gene, CDR1 is SGHTA and CDR2 is FQGNSA.

This clone is categorized as medium-sized. The chain uses TRBV2 and TRBJ1-4; possibly TRBD1 for D (5 bases). The V end was cut by 3 bases, the J end by 0 bases, with 8 bases between. Germline assignment: CDR1 SNHLY and CDR2 FYNNEI. The CDR3 extends over 15 amino acids. The CDR3 protein is CASSDVGATNEKLFF. The CDR3 DNA sequence: TGTGCCAGCAGTGATGTAGGGGCAACTAATGAAAAACTGTTTTTT.

To note about this clone: No conserved phenylalanine or tryptophan is present at the end of the CDR3, so a read error is the likely explanation. The DNA is left out, because the CDR3 cannot be placed on it with certainty; the CDR3 is given as TCRdb lists it. This chain joins TRBV6-5 and TRBJ2-7; the DNA was not compared with TRBD1, the D call given in the table. Germline loops: CDR1 MNHEY, CDR2 SVGAGI. The CDR3 comprises 10 residues, both ends counted. CDR3 sequence: CASSLHTQGL.